Below, 4 T cell receptor beta chains from the same sample are listed, as sequenced in a study of blood T cells in healthy people across ages. Primers used in a second PCR of about 6 to 11 cycles were a sample-barcoded 5' primer and a J-beta primer mix. TCRdb itself ran the 5' RACE reads through MiXCR, one entry per CDR3 protein. The table has about 630,000 distinct CDR3 sequences, around a fifth seen once; the top ten hold roughly 3.7%. Sequenced sample: blood. The receptors derive from a man between 65 and 79 years old in good health.

The V call is TRBV18, the J call TRBJ2-1, with 9 bases matching TRBD2. CDR1 is KGHSH, CDR2 LQKENI, per germline. The V and J ends lost 3 bases and 6 bases, in that order; junction bases with no gene match: 6. The CDR3 has 15 amino acids. This chain's CDR3 is CASSPPAGGVNEQFF. CDR3 bases: TGTGCCAGCTCACCTCCTGCGGGAGGGGTCAATGAGCAGTTCTTC.

This clonotype was counted ten times or more. The gene calls are TRBV9 and TRBJ1-4, with TRBD1 matching 9 bases. Trimming cost V 4 bases and J 7 bases; bases outside gene matches: 11. The CDR3 has 16 residues. Germline V gene lookup returns CDR1 SGDLS and CDR2 YYNGEE. CDR3 DNA sequence: TGTGCCAGCAGCCCAAGCGGACAGGGGAGGGGTGAAAAACTGTTTTTT. It codes for CASSPSGQGRGEKLFF.

In its sample, this clonotype was seen a few times. This chain uses TRBV4-3 with TRBJ2-1, with TRBD2 identical over 8 bases. V gave up 4 bases and J gave up 3 bases; unmatched junction bases: 8. The CDR3 totals 16 residues. CDR1 and CDR2 (germline): LGHNA, YSLEER. CDR3 coding DNA: TGCGCCAGCAGCCCATATGCGGGAGGCGGCTACAATGAGCAGTTCTTC. Amino acids: CASSPYAGGGYNEQFF.

V usage is TRBV4-1 and J usage is TRBJ2-1; D ambiguous. Trimming removed 3 bases at V and 8 bases at J, with 17 bases between. The CDR3 is made up of 15 amino acids. The germline CDR1 and CDR2 sequences are MGHRA and YSYEKL. The DNA of the CDR3 is TGCGCCAGCAGCCAGAGCCCCGGGCGGTGGGATGAGCAGTTCTTC. Protein: CASSQSPGRWDEQFF.